Listed below are T cell receptor beta chains from one sample, sequenced in a study of T-cell memory formation after mild COVID-19. TCRdb passed the 5' RACE reads through MiXCR, listing each CDR3 protein once. The sample shows 550,000 to 700,000 distinct CDR3 sequences, 15% to 20% of them seen only once. The sample consisted of PBMCs or a T cell subset sorted from them (not recorded which). These receptors all stem from an adult woman who had mild COVID-19 (a few samples of this study predate the infection). Cell type and time point are not known. The CDR3 runs from the conserved cysteine through the conserved F or W. A D gene is named only where the DNA matches it firmly. Not every row has a clone size; where given, it reads once, few, many or a size class.

d_gene	j_gene	v_gene	abundance	CDR3nt	CDR3aa
TRBD1	TRBJ2-7	TRBV5-1	-	TGCGCCAGCAGCTTGGGACAGGGCTCTCCCTACGAGCAGTACTTC	CASSLGQGSPYEQYF
TRBD1	TRBJ1-1	TRBV28	-	TGTGCCAGCAGTTTCCCCAGGGGGGTCACTGAAGCTTTCTTT	CASSFPRGVTEAFF
TRBD1	TRBJ2-6	TRBV6-1	-	TGTGCCAGCGTCCCACCAGGGGGCGACTCTGGGGCCAACGTCCTGACTTTC	CASVPPGGDSGANVLTF
-	TRBJ1-1	TRBV20-1	-	TGCAGTGCTAGGGGACGGGGCCTGAACACTGAAGCTTTCTTT	CSARGRGLNTEAFF
TRBD1	TRBJ2-2	TRBV5-1	-	TGCGCCAGCAGCAGAGAAGGGACAGGGATTGTCACCGGGGAGCTGTTTTTT	CASSREGTGIVTGELFF
-	TRBJ2-7	TRBV7-2	-	TGTGCCAGCAGCGCCGCGGGTGGCTACGAGCAGTACTTC	CASSAAGGYEQYF
-	TRBJ1-2	TRBV9	-	TGTGCCAGCAGCGTGGTCGACTCAGGAGAGGGCTACACCTTC	CASSVVDSGEGYTF
-	TRBJ1-1	TRBV5-5	-	TGTGCCAGCAGCTTGGGTTCGGCACACACTGAAGCTTTCTTT	CASSLGSAHTEAFF
-	TRBJ2-7	TRBV20-1	few	TGCAGTGCTAGCCCAGGGACCTACGAGCAGTACTTC	CSASPGTYEQYF
TRBD2	TRBJ2-2	TRBV7-9	-	TGTGCCAGCAGCCCTCCGCTAGCGGCGAACACCGGGGAGCTGTTTTTT	CASSPPLAANTGELFF